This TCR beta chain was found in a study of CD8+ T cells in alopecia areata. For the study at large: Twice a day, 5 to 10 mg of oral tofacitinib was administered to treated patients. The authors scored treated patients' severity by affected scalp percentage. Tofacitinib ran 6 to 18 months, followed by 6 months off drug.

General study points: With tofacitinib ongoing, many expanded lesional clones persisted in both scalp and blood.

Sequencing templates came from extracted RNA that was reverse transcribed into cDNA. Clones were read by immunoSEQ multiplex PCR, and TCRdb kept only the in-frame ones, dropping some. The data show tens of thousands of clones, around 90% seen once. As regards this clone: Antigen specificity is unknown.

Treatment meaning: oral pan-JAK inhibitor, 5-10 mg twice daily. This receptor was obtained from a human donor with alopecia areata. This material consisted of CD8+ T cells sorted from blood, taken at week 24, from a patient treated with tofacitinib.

CDR3 amino acids: CASSLRGGGMNEQYF. The DNA for the CDR3 is TGTGCCAGCAGTTTACGTGGGGGGGGCATGAACGAGCAGTACTTC. This rearrangement joins TRBV27 to TRBJ2-7; possible D gene TRBD2, 7 bases. From germline, CDR1 is MNHEY and CDR2 SMNVEV (reference sequence). The CDR3 extends over 15 amino acids. V lost 2 bases and J lost 5, with 16 bases in between.